This T cell receptor (beta chain) was identified in a study of cytomegalovirus exposure and HLA in healthy donors. The V gene's germline CDR1 is SNHLY and CDR2 FYNNEI. V shed 6 bases and J shed 7 bases, with 9 bases lying between them. The CDR3 runs to 11 residues. This clone was seen only once. The antigen remains unidentified. PCR used 60 Vbeta primers and 13 Jbeta primers. Profiling relied on immunoSEQ multiplex PCR, and the TCRdb table lists in-frame clones only, not all of them. The sample includes 150,000 or so clones, approximately 76% seen only once; the top ten take approximately 2%. General study results and limits: Some V segments could not be told apart, so they were left out, TRBV6-2 and TRBV6-3 among them. Trimming of TCR beta V- and J-genes showed a link, identified in a later analysis, to a missense DCLRE1C variant. Generally TCR sequences proved uncommon, though certain public TCRs appeared in numerous donors.

All donors participated as healthy donors of bone marrow. The chain employs TRBV2 and TRBJ1-2; D remains ambiguous. The sample comprised PBMCs. The TCR sequence derives from a female donor in good health and CMV-seronegative. The CDR3 region is CASSRLSGYTF. CDR3 coding DNA: TGTGCCAGCAGCCGACTTAGTGGCTACACCTTC.